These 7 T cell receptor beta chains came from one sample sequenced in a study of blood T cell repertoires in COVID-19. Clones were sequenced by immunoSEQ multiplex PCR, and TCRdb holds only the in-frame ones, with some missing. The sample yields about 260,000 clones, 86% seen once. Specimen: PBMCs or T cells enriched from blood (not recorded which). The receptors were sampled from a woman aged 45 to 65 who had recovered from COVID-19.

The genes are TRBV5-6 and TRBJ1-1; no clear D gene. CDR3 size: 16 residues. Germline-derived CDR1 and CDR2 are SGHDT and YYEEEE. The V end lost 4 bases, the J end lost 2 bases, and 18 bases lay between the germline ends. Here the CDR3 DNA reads TGTGCCAGCAGCCCCCCGGCGCGGGGAAAAAACACTGAAGCTTTCTTT. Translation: CASSPPARGKNTEAFF.

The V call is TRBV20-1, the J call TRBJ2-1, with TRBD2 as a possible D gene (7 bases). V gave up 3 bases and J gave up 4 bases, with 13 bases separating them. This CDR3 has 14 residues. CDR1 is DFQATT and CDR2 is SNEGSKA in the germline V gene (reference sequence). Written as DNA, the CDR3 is TGCAGTGCTAGTCTCGGGGGGCCTTACAATGAGCAGTTCTTC. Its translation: CSASLGGPYNEQFF.

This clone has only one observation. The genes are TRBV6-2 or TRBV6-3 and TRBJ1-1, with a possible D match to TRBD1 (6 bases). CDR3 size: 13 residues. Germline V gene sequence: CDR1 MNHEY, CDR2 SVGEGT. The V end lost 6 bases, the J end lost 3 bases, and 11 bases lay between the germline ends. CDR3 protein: CASSTGRYTEAFF. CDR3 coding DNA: TGTGCCAGCAGCACAGGGCGGTACACTGAAGCTTTCTTT.

The DNA of the CDR3 is TGTGCCAGCAGTTACGGGACTAGCTCCTACGAGCAGTACTTC. Its translation: CASSYGTSSYEQYF. V gene TRBV6-5 combines with J gene TRBJ2-7, with 8 bases that match TRBD2. The CDR3 contains 14 residues. The V segment lost 2 bases and the J segment 0 bases; nucleotides outside the gene matches: 0. Germline CDR1 is MNHEY and CDR2 is SVGAGI.

CDR3 sequence (DNA): TGTGCCAGCAGCGCGACTAGCCACCCCTACGAGCAGTACTTC. It codes for CASSATSHPYEQYF. V is TRBV9 and J is TRBJ2-7; 7 bases match TRBD2. The CDR3 runs to 14 residues. Germline V gene data show CDR1 as SGDLS and CDR2 as YYNGEE. V dropped 3 bases and J dropped 2; count of bases not matched to a gene: 5.

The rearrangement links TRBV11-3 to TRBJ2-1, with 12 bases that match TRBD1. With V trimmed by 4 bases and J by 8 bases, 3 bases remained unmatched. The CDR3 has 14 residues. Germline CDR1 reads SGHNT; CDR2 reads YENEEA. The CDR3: CASSWGQGADEQFF. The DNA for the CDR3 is TGTGCCAGCAGCTGGGGACAGGGGGCCGATGAGCAGTTCTTC.

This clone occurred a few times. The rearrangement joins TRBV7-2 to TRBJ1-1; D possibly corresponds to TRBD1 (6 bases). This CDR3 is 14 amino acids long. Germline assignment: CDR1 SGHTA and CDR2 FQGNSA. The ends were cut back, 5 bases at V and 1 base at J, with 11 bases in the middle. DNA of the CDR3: TGTGCCAGCAGCCTTGACAGGTGGAACACTGAAGCTTTCTTT. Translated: CASSLDRWNTEAFF.